Sequencing of this T cell receptor beta chain was carried out in a study of glioma-infiltrating T cells after dendritic cell vaccination. In the study overall: Samples are from glioblastoma patients in Phase I and II dendritic cell vaccine trials. The vaccine used monocyte-derived dendritic cells pulsed overnight with autologous tumor lysate.

Selection required adequate fresh-frozen tumor tissue plus more than two years' survival data. The germline V gene has CDR1 MNHEY and CDR2 SVGAGI. This CDR3 region has 15 residues. Trimming took 0 bases from V and 6 from J, leaving 11 bases between them. Method: immunoSEQ multiplex PCR; TCRdb's copy keeps in-frame clones and lacks some. The sample has 90,000 to 100,000 clones, about 79% seen once; the top ten hold approximately 5.9%. This TCR was sampled from a human donor with glioblastoma. The chain recombines TRBV6-5 with TRBJ1-4; D is unclear. Material: blood, obtained before dendritic cell vaccination. CDR3 region: CASSYSSRTYEKLFF. The CDR3 DNA is TGTGCCAGCAGTTACTCGAGCCGAACCTATGAAAAACTGTTTTTT.